One and the same sample provided the 14 T cell receptor beta chains below, sequenced in a study of T cells in localized non-small cell lung cancer. Sequenced by immunoSEQ multiplex PCR; TCRdb stores in-frame clones only, minus some. In the table there are around 130,000 clones, around 89% of which are singletons. Sequences were derived from peripheral blood, sampled before any cancer treatment. All receptors come from a female donor of 60 years or more with stage I lung adenocarcinoma.

The chain carries TRBV18 and TRBJ1-4, with D uncertain. The V and J ends lost 5 bases and 1 base respectively, with 5 bases between them. Germline V gene sequence: CDR1 KGHSH, CDR2 LQKENI. The CDR3 consists of 13 residues. The DNA of the CDR3 is TGTGCCAGCTCATTAGGAACTAATGAAAAACTGTTTTTT. Translation: CASSLGTNEKLFF.

The rearrangement joins TRBV9 to TRBJ2-2; tentatively, D is TRBD2 (6 bases). V was shortened by 4 bases and J by 0 bases, with 16 bases between the two germline ends. CDR3 length: 17 residues. The V gene's germline CDR1 is SGDLS and CDR2 YYNGEE. CDR3 nucleotide sequence: TGTGCCAGCAGCTCCCGAGGAAGCGGGTCGAACACCGGGGAGCTGTTTTTT. Its protein is CASSSRGSGSNTGELFF.

V gene TRBV27 combines with J gene TRBJ1-5; no reliable D call. CDR3 length: 15 amino acids. Germline lookup yields CDR1 MNHEY and CDR2 SMNVEV (reference sequence). Trimming took 0 bases from V and 4 from J, leaving 10 bases between them. This CDR3 is CASSLSWAVNQPQHF. For the CDR3, the DNA is TGTGCCAGCAGTTTATCGTGGGCAGTAAATCAGCCCCAGCATTTT.

The chain combines TRBV5-1 with TRBJ2-1, with TRBD2 matching over 10 bases. The length of the CDR3 is 16 residues. Germline CDR1 is SGHRS and CDR2 is YFSETQ. With 4 bases clipped from V and 6 bases from J, the junction kept 10 bases outside the gene matches. Here the CDR3 DNA reads TGCGCCAGCAGCCCGACGGCTAGCGGGAGTGTCAATGAGCAGTTCTTC. It yields the protein CASSPTASGSVNEQFF.

This rearrangement joins TRBV10-3 to TRBJ2-5; 9 bases are a match to TRBD1. Germline CDR1 and CDR2: ENHRY and SYGVKD. With V trimmed by 2 bases and J by 4 bases, 5 bases remained unmatched. This CDR3 contains 15 residues. CDR3 protein: CAISEGQGKGETQYF. CDR3 bases: TGTGCCATCAGTGAGGGACAGGGGAAGGGAGAGACCCAGTACTTC.

The chain has TRBV21-1 and TRBJ1-3; whether TRBD1, the table's D call, matches the DNA was not checked. TRBV21-1 is an annotated pseudogene. The CDR3 has 13 amino acids. The CDR3 coding sequence is TGTGCCAGCAGCAAAGATAGGGGGCACACCATATATTTT. Translating it yields CASSKDRGHTIYF.

This clone was detected once. The chain links TRBV6-4 to TRBJ2-5; 7 nucleotides agree with TRBD1. From germline, CDR1 is MRHNA and CDR2 SNTAGT. Trimming took 5 bases from V and 4 from J; bases not matched to a gene: 10. The CDR3 runs 15 residues. CDR3 amino acids: CASSPDREPGETQYF. As DNA, the CDR3 is TGTGCCAGCAGTCCAGACAGGGAGCCAGGAGAGACCCAGTACTTC.

The V call is TRBV5-1, the J call TRBJ2-2; 7 bases match TRBD2. CDR1 and CDR2 from the germline V gene are SGHRS and YFSETQ. There are 16 residues in the CDR3. The junction had 11 bases not matched to a gene; V was cut back by 4 bases and J by 5 bases. The CDR3 reads CASSHGLVRGTGELFF. The CDR3 nucleotides read TGCGCCAGCAGCCATGGACTAGTTAGAGGGACCGGGGAGCTGTTTTTT.

The rearrangement joins TRBV29-1 to TRBJ2-7; D tentatively reads TRBD1 or TRBD2 (5 bases each). The ends were cut back, 4 bases at V and 3 bases at J, with 13 bases in the middle. The V gene's germline CDR1 is SQVTM and CDR2 ANQGSEA. The CDR3 contains 13 residues. The CDR3 region is CSVGGVGDYEQYF. CDR3 nucleotide sequence: TGCAGCGTTGGAGGGGTGGGGGACTACGAGCAGTACTTC.

This clone was counted between two and nine times. The V gene is TRBV29-1, the J gene TRBJ1-1, with D perhaps matching TRBD1 (5 bases). V lost 6 bases and J lost 2, with 10 bases in between. The CDR3 extends over 12 amino acids. Germline CDR1 SQVTM, CDR2 ANQGSEA. The CDR3 sequence: CSVGTGNTEAFF. CDR3 coding DNA: TGCAGCGTGGGCACAGGAAACACTGAAGCTTTCTTT.

The gene calls are TRBV18 and TRBJ2-5; TRBD1 matches 8 bases. The V gene end was trimmed by 3 bases and the J gene end by 5 bases; junction bases not matched to a gene: 8. Germline V gives CDR1 KGHSH, CDR2 LQKENI. The CDR3 runs to 15 residues. The CDR3 nucleotides read TGTGCCAGCTCACCGTATTCAGGGGGCCGGGAGACCCAGTACTTC. As protein: CASSPYSGGRETQYF.

The rearrangement uses TRBV7-9 and TRBJ2-7; D is unclear. With 5 bases removed from V and 1 base from J, the gap between germline ends came to 9 bases. The CDR3 length is 13 residues. Germline lookup yields CDR1 SEHNR and CDR2 FQNEAQ (reference sequence). The CDR3 DNA sequence: TGTGCCAGCAGCCCGTCGGTATCCTACGAGCAGTACTTC. Translation gives CASSPSVSYEQYF.

V and J are TRBV2 and TRBJ2-7, with TRBD2 identical over 10 bases. The germline CDR1 and CDR2 sequences are SNHLY and FYNNEI. CDR3 length: 14 amino acids. Unmatched junction bases numbered 5, after V lost 6 bases and J lost 3 bases. CDR3 sequence reads: CASRPLAGIYEQYF. In nucleotides, the CDR3 is TGTGCCAGCAGGCCACTAGCGGGAATCTACGAGCAGTACTTC.

The chain has TRBV2 and TRBJ2-2; tentative D call: TRBD1 (6 bases). V gave up 7 bases and J gave up 8 bases, with 17 bases separating them. Germline CDR1 and CDR2: SNHLY and FYNNEI. This CDR3 comprises 14 residues. The CDR3 DNA follows: TGTGCCAGCACCAATGAGCAGGGGCTAGGGGAGCTGTTTTTT. Amino acids: CASTNEQGLGELFF.